This T cell receptor beta chain derives from a study of T-cell memory formation after mild COVID-19. Germline CDR1 is MNHEY and CDR2 is SMNVEV (reference sequence). CDR3 size: 17 residues. The J segment lost 3 bases and the V segment lost 6 bases, leaving 13 bases of the junction unmatched. One entry per CDR3 protein, called by TCRdb with MiXCR from the 5' RACE reads. This sample has roughly 410,000 distinct CDR3 sequences, with about 24% found just once. This clonotype was found a few times. The clonotype originates from an adult woman who had mild COVID-19 (a few samples of this study predate the infection). Cell type and time point are not known. The chain uses TRBV27 and TRBJ2-7; 11 nucleotides align to TRBD2. Sequencing input: PBMCs or a T cell subset sorted from them (not recorded which). For the CDR3, the DNA is TGTGCCAGCAGCTACTTATTCACTAGCGGGGGCTTCTACGAGCAGTACTTC. Amino acid sequence: CASSYLFTSGGFYEQYF.